This TCR beta chain came from a study of a mutant IDH1 vaccine in newly diagnosed glioma. Study-wide background: Treated individuals were approximately 60% male and approximately 38% female, averaging roughly 39 years of age. The therapy given earlier, which was standard therapy, consisted of radiotherapy, temozolomide, or both, and most of the patients received both.

Study-level findings and limits: It seemed that pseudoprogression was not linked to changes in the top peripheral T cell clonotypes.

Data came from immunoSEQ multiplex PCR; TCRdb stores just in-frame clones and leaves some out. The table lists approximately 21,000 clones, roughly nine tenths of them singletons, with around 5.4% in the top ten. This clone occurred once. The target antigen is unknown. V was pared by 6 bases and J by 7 bases, with 8 bases of the junction left unmatched. Germline V lookup: CDR1 KGHSH, CDR2 LQKENI. The CDR3 spans 13 residues. Time point: week 11, during vaccination. A 20-mer mutant IDH1 peptide at 300 ug was injected subcutaneously with topical imiquimod. The sequencing here drew on PBMCs, taken from a glioma patient whose treatment included an IDH1 peptide vaccine. The TCR comes from a woman aged 40 to 49 with glioma. V gene TRBV18 combines with J gene TRBJ2-5; TRBD1 matches at 7 bases. This CDR3 is CASSPGTEGTQYF. Written as DNA, the CDR3 is TGTGCCAGCTCTCCAGGGACAGAGGGGACCCAGTACTTC.